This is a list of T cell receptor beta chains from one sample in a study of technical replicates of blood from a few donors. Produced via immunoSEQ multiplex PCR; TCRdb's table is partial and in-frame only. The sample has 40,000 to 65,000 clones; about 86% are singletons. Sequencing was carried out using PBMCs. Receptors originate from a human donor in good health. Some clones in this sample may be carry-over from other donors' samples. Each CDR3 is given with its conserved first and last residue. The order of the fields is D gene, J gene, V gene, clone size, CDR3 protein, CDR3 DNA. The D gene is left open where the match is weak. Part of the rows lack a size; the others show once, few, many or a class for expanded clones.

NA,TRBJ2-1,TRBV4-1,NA,CASSQVDLFSYNEQFF,TGCGCCAGCAGCCAAGTTGACTTATTTTCCTACAATGAGCAGTTCTTC
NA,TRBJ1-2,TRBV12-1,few,CASSHGAPNYGYTF,TGTGCCAGCAGCCATGGGGCGCCCAACTATGGCTACACCTTC
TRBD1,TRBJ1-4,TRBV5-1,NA,CASSFRPGQSNEKLFF,TGCGCCAGCAGCTTTAGACCGGGACAGTCGAATGAAAAACTGTTTTTT
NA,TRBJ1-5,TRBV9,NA,CASSALPDSYNQPQHF,TGTGCCAGCAGCGCCCTTCCGGACAGCTACAATCAGCCCCAGCATTTT
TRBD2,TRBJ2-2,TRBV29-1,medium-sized,CSVALAGAGELFF,TGCAGCGTTGCTCTAGCGGGAGCCGGGGAGCTGTTTTTT
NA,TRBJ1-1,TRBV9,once,CASSTGHFGTEAFF,TGTGCCAGCAGCACGGGACATTTCGGGACTGAAGCTTTCTTT
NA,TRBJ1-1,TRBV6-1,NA,CASTAREGDTEAFF,TGTGCCAGCACCGCAAGGGAGGGTGACACTGAAGCTTTCTTT
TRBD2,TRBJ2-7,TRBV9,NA,CASSVTSGAEQYF,TGTGCCAGCAGCGTCACTAGCGGGGCTGAGCAGTACTTC
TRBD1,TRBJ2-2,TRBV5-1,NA,CASSFGGTGRTGELFF,TGCGCCAGCAGCTTCGGTGGGACAGGGAGGACCGGGGAGCTGTTTTTT
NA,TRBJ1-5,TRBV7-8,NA,CASSSTDSNQPQHF,TGTGCCAGCAGCTCTACAGATAGCAATCAGCCCCAGCATTTT
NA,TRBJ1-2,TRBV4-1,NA,CASSQGETGNYGYTF,TGCGCCAGCAGCCAAGGCGAGACAGGAAACTATGGCTACACCTTC
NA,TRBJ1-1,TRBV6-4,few,CASSDSYSGEAFF,TGTGCCAGCAGTGACTCTTACTCCGGTGAAGCTTTCTTT
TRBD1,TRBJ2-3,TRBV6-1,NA,CASKTGQGARDTQYF,TGTGCCAGCAAGACCGGACAGGGGGCTAGGGATACGCAGTATTTT
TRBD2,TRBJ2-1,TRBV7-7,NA,CASSPGLAGDEQFF,TGTGCCAGCAGCCCGGGACTAGCGGGAGATGAGCAGTTCTTC
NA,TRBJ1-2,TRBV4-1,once,CASSQDGGVWGYTF,TGCGCCAGCAGCCAAGATGGCGGGGTTTGGGGCTACACCTTC
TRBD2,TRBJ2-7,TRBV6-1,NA,CASSLAGDFYEQYF,TGTGCCAGCAGTTTGGCGGGAGATTTCTACGAGCAGTACTTC
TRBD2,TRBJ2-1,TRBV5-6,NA,CASSPVPGLAGSYNEQFF,TGTGCCAGCAGCCCCGTCCCGGGACTAGCGGGGTCCTACAATGAGCAGTTCTTC
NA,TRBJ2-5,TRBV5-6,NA,CASSLQLAPLAQETQYF,TGTGCCAGCAGCTTGCAACTAGCTCCCCTAGCCCAAGAGACCCAGTACTTC
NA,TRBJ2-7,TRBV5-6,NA,CASSLPGTYEQYF,TGTGCCAGCAGCTTGCCAGGGACCTACGAGCAGTACTTC
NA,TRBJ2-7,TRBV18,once,CASSPPSGDDEQYF,TGTGCCAGCTCACCACCCTCGGGGGACGACGAGCAGTACTTC
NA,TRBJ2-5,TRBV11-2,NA,CASSFRPGSLQETQYF,TGTGCCAGCAGCTTTCGCCCGGGATCACTCCAAGAGACCCAGTACTTC
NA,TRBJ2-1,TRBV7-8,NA,CASSQGAESYNEQFF,TGTGCCAGCAGCCAAGGTGCGGAGTCCTACAATGAGCAGTTCTTC
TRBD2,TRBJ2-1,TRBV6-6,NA,CASRDRAGGTYNEQFF,TGTGCCAGCAGGGATAGAGCGGGAGGGACCTACAATGAGCAGTTCTTC